A selection of T cell receptor beta chains follows, all from one sample in a study of shared clonotypes between healthy human individuals. Some clones are missing from TCRdb's copy, which holds only in-frame ones; the method was immunoSEQ multiplex PCR. This table has about half a million clones, around 73% appearing once. Material for sequencing was PBMCs. Source of these receptors: a woman aged 40 to 50 in good health. Some clones in this sample may be carry-over from other donors' samples. Both conserved end residues are part of each CDR3. The D gene is left open where the match is weak. Some rows have no size entry. The others give once, few or many, or a class for an expanded clone.

TGCAGCGGAAGTAGCTCCTACAATGAGCAGTTCTTC	CSGSSSYNEQFF	-	TRBV29-1	TRBJ2-1	-
TGTGCCAGCTCCCAGGGGGTTCAAGAGACCCAGTACTTC	CASSQGVQETQYF	once	TRBV18	TRBJ2-5	TRBD1
TGTGCCAGCAGCCCTCTGAGGGGGGGGTATGGCTACACCTTC	CASSPLRGGYGYTF	once	TRBV11-2	TRBJ1-2	-
TGTGCCAGTAGTATAGACCGGGAGCCCCCACTCACTGAAGCTTTCTTT	CASSIDREPPLTEAFF	-	TRBV19	TRBJ1-1	-
TGTGCCATCAGTGATTTCAGGGGTCAAGAGACCCAGTACTTC	CAISDFRGQETQYF	-	TRBV10-3	TRBJ2-5	-
TGTGCCATCAGGGACGACAGGGTATTGGAGGAGACCCAGTACTTC	CAIRDDRVLEETQYF	-	TRBV10-3	TRBJ2-5	TRBD1
TGCGCCAGCAGCTGGGGACAGGGGCGGACAGAGACCCAGTACTTC	CASSWGQGRTETQYF	-	TRBV5-1	TRBJ2-5	TRBD1
TGTGCCAGCAGCTTGGAGGGGAACACTGAAGCTTTCTTT	CASSLEGNTEAFF	-	TRBV7-9	TRBJ1-1	-
TGTGCCAGCAGCCGAGACCCAACCTACGAGCAGTACTTC	CASSRDPTYEQYF	-	TRBV5-4	TRBJ2-7	-
TGTGCCAGCGGCAACCCCTCCTACGAGCAGTACTTC	CASGNPSYEQYF	-	TRBV28	TRBJ2-7	-
TGTGCCAGCAGCCCTCATGGAGGGGGCGGCTCTGAAGCTTTCTTT	CASSPHGGGGSEAFF	few	TRBV7-3	TRBJ1-1	TRBD1
TGTGCCATCAGTGTTGCTGGGGCCAACGTCCTGACTTTC	CAISVAGANVLTF	few	TRBV10-3	TRBJ2-6	-
TGTGCCAGTAGTATATCGCCAGTAGTAATATCTGGAAACACCATATATTTT	CASSISPVVISGNTIYF	-	TRBV19	TRBJ1-3	-
TGCAGCGTTCAGCTGACAGGGGCCTACGAGCAGTACTTC	CSVQLTGAYEQYF	-	TRBV29-1	TRBJ2-7	TRBD1
TGTGCCAGCAGCCCTCGGGGTGGTAGCGGCACCGGGGAGCTGTTTTTT	CASSPRGGSGTGELFF	once	TRBV7-8	TRBJ2-2	-
TGTGCCAGCAGCCAACAGGGGACCCTACTTAGTGAGCAGTTCTTC	CASSQQGTLLSEQFF	-	TRBV6-5	TRBJ2-1	TRBD1
TGTGCCAGCAGCTTGGAAGGGGGATACACTGAAGCTTTCTTT	CASSLEGGYTEAFF	few	TRBV7-8	TRBJ1-1	-
TGTGCCACCAGCAGGGACAGGGGCGCCTACGAGCAGTACTTC	CATSRDRGAYEQYF	-	TRBV15	TRBJ2-7	TRBD1
TGTGCCTCCTCGGGACAGGGCGCAACTAATGAAAAACTGTTTTTT	CASSGQGATNEKLFF	once	TRBV30	TRBJ1-4	TRBD1
TGCGCCAGCAGCTTGCCTAGGACTAGCGGGAGTAATGAGCAGTTCTTC	CASSLPRTSGSNEQFF	-	TRBV5-1	TRBJ2-1	TRBD2
TGTGCCAGCAGTGGGACACAAGAGACCCAGTACTTC	CASSGTQETQYF	-	TRBV28	TRBJ2-5	-
TGTGCCAGCAGTTACTCGATGTCCCTGGCAGATACGCAGTATTTT	CASSYSMSLADTQYF	-	TRBV6-6	TRBJ2-3	-
TGCGCCAGCAGCCCCGGACTAGGTCGAGAGACCCAGTACTTC	CASSPGLGRETQYF	-	TRBV5-1	TRBJ2-5	TRBD2
TGTGCCAGCAATTCGGGAGGGGATGGCAATCAGCCCCAGCATTTT	CASNSGGDGNQPQHF	-	TRBV28	TRBJ1-5	-
TGTGCCAGCAGTCGAACCGCCGGGACAGGGAGGGAGACCCAGTACTTC	CASSRTAGTGRETQYF	-	TRBV27	TRBJ2-5	TRBD1
TGCAGTGCCCAGTGGGGGGGCTACACCTTC	CSAQWGGYTF	many	TRBV20-1	TRBJ1-2	-
TGCGCCAGCAGCTTGGTGCTGTCGGACATTCAGTACTTC	CASSLVLSDIQYF	-	TRBV5-1	TRBJ2-4	-
TGCGCCAGCAGCCAAGCTCTAGCGGGAAGGCCCTACGAGCAGTACTTC	CASSQALAGRPYEQYF	few	TRBV4-1	TRBJ2-7	TRBD2
TGTGCCTGGAGGGAGAATTCACCCCTCCACTTT	CAWRENSPLHF	-	TRBV30	TRBJ1-6	-
TGTGCCAGCAGTGTGAGTAGGATCGGGGAGCTGTTTTTT	CASSVSRIGELFF	few	TRBV2	TRBJ2-2	-
TGCGCCAGCAGCGGGACTATAGCGAGCAACACCGGGGAGCTGTTTTTT	CASSGTIASNTGELFF	-	TRBV5-1	TRBJ2-2	TRBD2
TGTGCCAGCACCCTCCGGACAGGGGCCCAGCCCCAGCATTTT	CASTLRTGAQPQHF	few	TRBV6-1	TRBJ1-5	TRBD1
TGCGCCGCTTCCTTGGCCGGGACTAACACAGATACGCAGTATTTT	CAASLAGTNTDTQYF	once	TRBV5-1	TRBJ2-3	TRBD2
TGCAGCGCCCACGACGCAGGTATGGCGCAGTACTTC	CSAHDAGMAQYF	-	TRBV29-1	TRBJ2-7	-
TGTGCCAGCAGCCCAAGGGGTCCCTACGAGCAGTACTTC	CASSPRGPYEQYF	-	TRBV6-5	TRBJ2-7	-
TGTGCCAGCAGCTTAGACACTTTCTACGAGCAGTACTTC	CASSLDTFYEQYF	-	TRBV7-2	TRBJ2-7	-
TGTGCCAGCAGCTCCTTGAACACCGGGGAGCTGTTTTTT	CASSSLNTGELFF	-	TRBV11-1	TRBJ2-2	-
TGTGCCAGCAGTACCCACAGGGACCGGGAGACCCAGTACTTC	CASSTHRDRETQYF	-	TRBV27	TRBJ2-5	-
TGTGCCAGCAGCTTGGGGACTAGCGGGAAATACGAGCAGTACTTC	CASSLGTSGKYEQYF	-	TRBV7-8	TRBJ2-7	TRBD2
TGTGCCAGCAGCTTCGACAGGGGGGAGACTGAAGCTTTCTTT	CASSFDRGETEAFF	-	TRBV7-2	TRBJ1-1	TRBD1
TGTGCCAGCAGTTTATTCCCACCTCGTGGGGAGACCCAGTACTTC	CASSLFPPRGETQYF	-	TRBV28	TRBJ2-5	-
TGTGCCAGCAGCTCGGGAAGCACACAGGGGAGAACCTACGAGCAGTACTTC	CASSSGSTQGRTYEQYF	many	TRBV7-8	TRBJ2-7	TRBD1
TGTGCCAGCAGCTCGGGACTCTTCGATACGCAGTATTTT	CASSSGLFDTQYF	-	TRBV11-2	TRBJ2-3	-
TGTGCCAGCTCCCGGGGCCTCTCTGGGGCCAACGTCCTGACTTTC	CASSRGLSGANVLTF	-	TRBV18	TRBJ2-6	-
TGTGCCAGCAGCCCCACCGGGGAGCTGTTTTTT	CASSPTGELFF	-	TRBV7-9	TRBJ2-2	-
TGTGCCTGGAGTAAGAGGTATAGCAATCAGCCCCAGCATTTT	CAWSKRYSNQPQHF	-	TRBV30	TRBJ1-5	-
TGTGCCAGCAGTGGCGGGGCGGCTAGCAATCAGCCCCAGCATTTT	CASSGGAASNQPQHF	once	TRBV2	TRBJ1-5	-